Listed here are 3 T cell receptor beta chains from one sample, sequenced in a study of technical replicates of blood from a handful of donors. TCRdb's copy holds only in-frame clones and misses some; the assay was immunoSEQ multiplex PCR. The profile shows around 50,000 clones, 92% of them singletons. The sequencing sample was made of PBMCs. These receptor sequences come from a human donor in good health. Some clones in this sample may be carry-over from other donors' samples.

The rearrangement links TRBV19 to TRBJ1-5, with D perhaps TRBD1 (6 bases). CDR1 is LNHDA, CDR2 SQIVND, per germline (reference sequence). This CDR3 is built from 14 residues. The V end lost 7 bases, the J end lost 2 bases, and 12 bases lay between the germline ends. In DNA form, the CDR3 reads TGTGCCAGTAACACAGGGTTTGGCAATCAGCCCCAGCATTTT. Translation gives CASNTGFGNQPQHF.

This clone came up once. CDR3 coding DNA: TGTGCCAGCAGCTCAATAGAACAGGTGCAAGAGACCCAGTACTTC. Protein product: CASSSIEQVQETQYF. The rearrangement joins TRBV5-6 to TRBJ2-5; a possible D gene is TRBD1 (5 bases). Germline V gene lookup returns CDR1 SGHDT and CDR2 YYEEEE. The CDR3 spans 15 residues. Trimming removed 3 bases from V and 2 bases from J, with 14 bases in between.

The chain has TRBV5-6 and TRBJ2-3; D possibly corresponds to TRBD1 (6 bases). Germline V gives CDR1 SGHDT, CDR2 YYEEEE. V lost 3 bases, J lost 2 bases, and 13 bases lay in between. The CDR3 runs to 15 residues. This CDR3 is CASSYDRMTTDTQYF. For the CDR3, the DNA is TGTGCCAGCAGCTATGACAGGATGACCACAGATACGCAGTATTTT.